This record looks at one T cell receptor (beta chain) sequence and its context. The sample belongs to a study of blood T cell repertoires in COVID-19. Study details: COVID-19 samples from acute and convalescent phases originated in the United States, Italy and Spain. The analysed material was cDNA or gDNA that came from T cells, B-cell-depleted T cells, or PBMCs.

Per the original data handling: Reference gene primer amplification in the assay estimated nucleated cell counts. TCRdb keeps only in-frame clones here, not all; method: immunoSEQ multiplex PCR. V and J calls and clone size follow that table, whereas D and trimming were derived from the DNA. The sample has 250,000 to 300,000 clones; more than 85% are singletons. V gave up 0 bases and J gave up 4 bases, with 6 bases separating them. The length of the CDR3 is 13 residues. Germline CDR1 LGHDT, CDR2 YNNKEL (reference sequence). During active infection, Seattle patients enrolled and were then monitored through disease.

The sequenced sample consisted of peripheral blood. This sequence originates from a woman aged 25 to 39 with COVID-19, enrolled during active disease. The chain has TRBV3-1 (or the pseudogene TRBV3-2) and TRBJ2-5; D gene uncertain. The CDR3 sequence: CASSQDRGETQYF. The CDR3, as DNA: TGTGCCAGCAGCCAAGACCGAGGAGAGACCCAGTACTTC.